The following is a T cell receptor (beta chain) sequence with its context. V gave up 4 bases and J gave up 5 bases, with 12 bases separating them. Germline CDR1 is SGHDT and CDR2 is YYEEEE. This CDR3 comprises 14 residues. These data belong to a study of metastatic and nonmetastatic thyroid tumors. TCRdb re-called the PCR reads with MiXCR. The sample has some 6,900 clones, 29% seen once. Each patient went into thyroid surgery without having received any treatment. The sequenced sample was adjacent normal tissue. The TCR comes from a female donor with papillary thyroid cancer or a benign thyroid nodule (not recorded which). Some clones in this sample may be carry-over from other donors' samples. This chain links TRBV5-6 with TRBJ2-2; D is uncertain. The CDR3 nucleotides read TGTGCCAGCAGCCCCGGTGGGTTAACCGGGGAGCTGTTTTTT. Encoded protein: CASSPGGLTGELFF. The full variable domain, completed using reference TRBV5-6 and TRBJ2-2, is DAGVTQSPTHLIKTRGQQVTLRCSPKSGHDTVSWYQQALGQGPQFIFQYYEEEERQRGNFPDRFSGHQFPNYSSELNVNALLLGDSALYLCASSPGGLTGELFFGEGSRLTVL.